One sample yielded the 32 T cell receptor beta chains listed below, sequenced in a study of response to subunit inactivated influenza vaccine (dated by TCRdb to the late 2010s). Library preparation employed RT-PCR. Sequencing was carried out with an Illumina HiSeq 2500. The public reads were quality trimmed at Q25 with fastp and then assembled into clones with MiXCR by TCRdb, keeping productive beta chains. All rows with the same CDR3 protein become a single entry with the most common DNA and genes. For this sample there are 500,000 to 600,000 distinct CDR3 sequences; about 10% appear just once. The biggest ten clones account for 9.5% to 11% of the sample. The same data also went into a second study, on T cells expressing NK-cell markers. As the second paper documents: 5'RACE template switching, by which a universal primer site and unique molecular identifiers were added, was used to make TCR beta cDNA libraries.

This specimen was PBMCs from blood, taken on the day of vaccination. The origin of the receptors is a man in his fifties or sixties who received an inactivated influenza vaccine. Donor details come from another sample of the same person, matched by shared clones.

This clonotype was detected a few times. The chain is built from TRBV4-1 and TRBJ2-7; D not resolved. V was pared by 4 bases and J by 1 base, with 14 bases between. Germline CDR1 MGHRA, CDR2 YSYEKL. This CDR3 contains 15 residues. CDR3 sequence: CASSPYPGESYEQYF. CDR3 nucleotide sequence: TGCGCCAGCAGCCCCTACCCTGGAGAGTCCTACGAGCAGTACTTC.

The sample holds a few counts of this clonotype. The rearrangement links TRBV12-3 or TRBV12-4 to TRBJ2-6; TRBD1 is a possible D gene (5 bases). The ends were cut back, 6 bases at V and 3 bases at J, with 12 bases in the middle. CDR3 length: 15 amino acids. CDR3 DNA sequence: TGTGCCAGCAGCTGGGGCAGGTTTGGGGCCAACGTCCTGACTTTC. This translates into CASSWGRFGANVLTF.

The table lists this clonotype with a few counts. V gene TRBV6-5 combines with J gene TRBJ2-2, with 7 bases fitting TRBD2. Trimming cost V 0 bases and J 4 bases; bases outside gene matches: 8. This CDR3 has 17 amino acids. Germline values: CDR1 MNHEY, CDR2 SVGAGI. Here the CDR3 reads CASSYSGGAISTGELFF. As DNA, the CDR3 is TGTGCCAGCAGTTACTCGGGAGGGGCAATCAGCACCGGGGAGCTGTTTTTT.

V gene TRBV6-2 or TRBV6-3 combines with J gene TRBJ2-1, with 7 bases that match TRBD2. V was clipped by 6 bases and J by 2 bases; unmatched bases: 7. This CDR3 is 15 amino acids long. Germline CDR1 and CDR2: MNHEY and SVGEGT. This chain's CDR3 is CASRKVGGTYNEQFF. CDR3 DNA: TGTGCCAGCAGAAAAGTCGGGGGGACCTACAATGAGCAGTTCTTC.

There are a few counts of this clonotype. This rearrangement joins TRBV15 to TRBJ2-7; D is undetermined. Trimming took off 0 bases at V and 0 bases at J, with 6 bases between the two ends. This CDR3 is built from 14 residues. Germline V lookup: CDR1 LNHNV, CDR2 YYDKDF (reference sequence). CDR3 amino acids: CATSRDRSSYEQYF. CDR3 bases: TGTGCCACCAGCAGAGACAGGTCCTCCTACGAGCAGTACTTC.

This clonotype was seen a few times. V and J are TRBV28 and TRBJ2-2; tentatively, D is TRBD1 or TRBD2 (5 bases each). Germline V gene data show CDR1 as MDHEN and CDR2 as SYDVKM. CDR3 length: 16 residues. Between the trimmed V and J ends, which lost 4 bases and 6 bases, there was a span of 18 bases. For the CDR3, the DNA is TGTGCCAGCAGTTCCTGGGGCCTGAGCGGTCCCGGGGAGCTGTTTTTT. It is translated as CASSSWGLSGPGELFF.

This clonotype was recorded at least ten times. V and J are TRBV2 and TRBJ2-1; D perhaps matches TRBD2 (6 bases). The CDR3 length is 14 residues. Per the germline V gene, CDR1 is SNHLY and CDR2 is FYNNEI. Trimming cost V 5 bases and J 1 base, with 9 bases left between them. In DNA, the CDR3 is TGTGCCAGCAGTAGGAGGGAGTCCTACAATGAGCAGTTCTTC. Its translation is CASSRRESYNEQFF.

As for this clonotype: Given a much more abundant clone one base away, this may be a read error. Since the CDR3 does not end with the conserved phenylalanine or tryptophan, this likely comes from a read error. The CDR3 DNA reads as TGCGCCAGCAGCCAAGGTGGGAGTAGGTACGAGCAGTACTTA. It codes for CASSQGGSRYEQYL. The J gene is TRBJ2-7, the V gene TRBV4-3; perhaps TRBD2 as D (5 bases). This CDR3 is 14 amino acids long. Trimming removed 1 base from V and 4 bases from J, with 11 bases in between. CDR1 is LGHNA, CDR2 YSLEER, per germline.

In this sample, this clonotype turned up a few times. This chain links TRBV6-1 with TRBJ1-5; D might be TRBD1 (6 bases). This CDR3 comprises 15 residues. The germline CDR1 and CDR2 sequences are MNHNS and SASEGT. Trimming took 6 bases from V and 8 from J, leaving 20 bases between them. CDR3 nucleotide sequence: TGTGCCAGCAGCCCCGGACAGCGTACGTTTGAGCCCCAGCATTTT. Translating gives CASSPGQRTFEPQHF.

The sample holds a few counts of this clonotype. The chain recombines TRBV5-1 with TRBJ2-3; D is unresolved. V lost 5 bases and J lost 0, with 10 bases in between. Germline V gene lookup returns CDR1 SGHRS and CDR2 YFSETQ. The CDR3 length is 14 residues. CDR3 sequence reads: CASREFSSTDTQYF. The CDR3 coding sequence is TGCGCCAGCAGGGAGTTTTCTAGCACAGATACGCAGTATTTT.

This clonotype was found a few times. The rearrangement joins TRBV19 to TRBJ2-5, with TRBD2 matching over 8 bases. CDR1 is LNHDA, CDR2 SQIVND, per germline (reference sequence). Losses at the gene ends were 2 bases for V and 5 bases for J; bases not matched to a gene: 7. The CDR3 extends over 15 amino acids. CDR3 sequence: CASSIRGTSVETQYF. The CDR3 nucleotides are TGTGCCAGTAGTATAAGAGGGACTAGTGTGGAGACCCAGTACTTC.

The chain carries TRBV20-1 and TRBJ1-5; D is uncertain. The V and J ends lost 0 bases and 9 bases respectively, with 15 bases between them. Germline V gene lookup returns CDR1 DFQATT and CDR2 SNEGSKA (reference sequence). The length of the CDR3 is 14 residues. DNA for the CDR3: TGCAGTGCTAGAGATTTTGCTGGGAGTTCGCCCCAGCATTTT. Amino acids: CSARDFAGSSPQHF.

This clonotype was detected many times. The genes are TRBV9 and TRBJ2-2; no clear D gene. The germline gives CDR1 SGDLS, CDR2 YYNGEE. The V end lost 7 bases, the J end lost 3 bases, and 7 bases lay between the germline ends. The CDR3 runs 12 residues. The CDR3 nucleotides are TGTGCCAGCGACGGGCACACCGGGGAGCTGTTTTTT. Encoded protein: CASDGHTGELFF.

The chain employs TRBV3-1 and TRBJ1-1; D is uncertain. The CDR3 runs to 15 residues. V was shortened by 3 bases and J by 4 bases, with 15 bases between the two germline ends. Looked up from germline, CDR1 is LGHDT and CDR2 is YNNKEL (reference sequence). CDR3 nucleotides: TGTGCCAGCAGCCAGAGCGTGAGACATGGCACTGAAGCTTTCTTT. Translated: CASSQSVRHGTEAFF.

This clonotype has at least ten counts. CDR3: CATSDPRQNNEQFF. The CDR3 bases are TGTGCCACCAGTGACCCACGACAGAACAATGAGCAGTTCTTC. V usage is TRBV24-1 and J usage is TRBJ2-1; possibly TRBD1 for D (5 bases). CDR1 is KGHDR and CDR2 is SFDVKD in the germline V gene. V lost 4 bases, J lost 5 bases, and 11 bases lay in between. This CDR3 comprises 14 residues.

This clonotype has more than one count but fewer than ten. The chain uses TRBV4-1 and TRBJ1-5; no firm D call. The CDR3 loop spans 13 amino acids. Germline assignment: CDR1 MGHRA and CDR2 YSYEKL. V lost 4 bases, J lost 3 bases, and 7 bases lay in between. CDR3 DNA sequence: TGCGCCAGCAGCCTTCAACCCAATCAGCCCCAGCATTTT. Its protein product is CASSLQPNQPQHF.

In this sample, this clonotype turned up many times. The gene calls are TRBV4-2 and TRBJ2-3; TRBD1 matches 7 bases. V lost 3 bases to trimming and J lost 0 bases; unmatched junction nucleotides: 3. The CDR3 has 15 residues. In germline, CDR1 is LGHNA, CDR2 YNFKEQ. CDR3 nucleotides: TGTGCCAGCAGCCAGGGGACAGACAGCACAGATACGCAGTATTTT. Translation: CASSQGTDSTDTQYF.

The V gene is TRBV18, the J gene TRBJ2-7; possibly TRBD1 for D (6 bases). Trimming shortened V by 1 base and J by 0 bases, and 16 bases separated the two germline ends. CDR1 is KGHSH and CDR2 is LQKENI in the germline V gene. The CDR3 has 17 residues. CDR3 amino acids: CASSPRILGAHSYEQYF. The CDR3 nucleotides read TGTGCCAGCTCACCACGTATCTTGGGGGCCCACTCCTACGAGCAGTACTTC.

V usage is TRBV20-1 and J usage is TRBJ2-1, with 12 positions matching TRBD2. This CDR3 has 15 residues. From germline, CDR1 is DFQATT and CDR2 SNEGSKA (reference sequence). The trim removed 5 bases at V and 2 bases at J, leaving 4 bases unmatched. The CDR3 nucleotides read TGCAGTGCTGCCCGACTAGCGGGGGCCTACAATGAGCAGTTCTTC. Residues: CSAARLAGAYNEQFF.

The genes are TRBV12-3 or TRBV12-4 and TRBJ2-7; D unclear. This CDR3 is built from 14 residues. V was clipped by 3 bases and J by 5 bases, with 14 bases between them. Here the CDR3 DNA reads TGTGCCAGCAGTTTGCTTGACCTTGTGGACGAGCAGTACTTC. The encoded protein is CASSLLDLVDEQYF.

This clonotype appeared many times. This chain joins TRBV2 and TRBJ2-1; D remains ambiguous. Germline CDR1 SNHLY, CDR2 FYNNEI. The CDR3 is 11 amino acids. V gave up 8 bases and J gave up 4 bases, with 6 bases separating them. CDR3 DNA sequence: TGTGCCAGCTTAGAATACAATGAGCAGTTCTTC. Amino acid sequence: CASLEYNEQFF.

This chain connects TRBV7-6 to TRBJ2-5, with 8 bases that match TRBD2. Trimming removed 5 bases from V and 7 bases from J; junction bases left unmatched: 12. The CDR3 is 15 amino acids. Germline V gene lookup returns CDR1 SGHVS and CDR2 FNYEAQ. The CDR3 loop reads CASSPLTSGGGTQYF. The CDR3 DNA sequence: TGTGCCAGCAGCCCGCTCACTAGCGGAGGGGGGACCCAGTACTTC.

This clonotype was counted between two and nine times. This chain uses TRBV7-8 with TRBJ2-7, with TRBD1 matching over 11 bases. Germline V CDR1 and CDR2: SGHVS, FQNEAQ. The CDR3 runs 15 residues. V trimming: 5 bases; J trimming: 7 bases; junction bases outside the gene matches: 10. CDR3 sequence reads: CASSPPDRGLWEQYF. DNA for the CDR3: TGTGCCAGCAGCCCTCCGGACAGGGGGCTGTGGGAGCAGTACTTC.

This clonotype has only a few counts. V usage is TRBV28 and J usage is TRBJ2-1, with 14 nucleotides matching TRBD2. J was trimmed by 5 bases and V by 5 bases; bases with no gene match: 11. The CDR3 runs 18 residues. Germline V CDR1 and CDR2: MDHEN, SYDVKM. CDR3 loop: CASSPPGLAGDGDNEQFF. In nucleotides, the CDR3 is TGTGCCAGCAGTCCCCCGGGACTAGCGGGAGATGGGGACAATGAGCAGTTCTTC.

This clonotype was counted a few times. This rearrangement joins TRBV12-3 or TRBV12-4 to TRBJ1-3; TRBD1 might be the D (5 bases). The CDR3 contains 15 residues. V was clipped by 4 bases and J by 3 bases, with 13 bases between them. Here the CDR3 reads CASSWVGLSGNTIYF. In DNA, the CDR3 is TGTGCCAGCAGTTGGGTGGGGCTGAGTGGAAACACCATATATTTT.

This rearrangement joins TRBV11-2 to TRBJ2-3; the D gene is possibly TRBD1 (5 bases). Germline assignment: CDR1 SGHAT and CDR2 FQNNGV. V dropped 5 bases and J dropped 1 base, with 13 bases sitting between them. This CDR3 is built from 15 residues. CDR3 sequence reads: CASSLYRLRTDTQYF. Written as DNA, the CDR3 is TGTGCCAGCAGCCTCTACAGGCTTCGCACAGATACGCAGTATTTT.

The rearrangement joins TRBV6-5 to TRBJ2-7; D gene ambiguous. Germline lookup yields CDR1 MNHEY and CDR2 SVGAGI. V was cut by 2 bases and J by 1 base, with 6 bases left in between. This CDR3 comprises 13 residues. The chain's CDR3 is CASSYDISYEQYF. The CDR3 DNA reads TGTGCCAGCAGTTACGACATATCCTACGAGCAGTACTTC.

The chain is built from TRBV4-1 and TRBJ2-1, with D unclear. Looked up from germline, CDR1 is MGHRA and CDR2 is YSYEKL. The V gene lost 0 bases and the J gene lost 12 bases, with 12 bases spanning the gap. The CDR3 extends over 13 amino acids. CDR3 region: CASSQDRRGGQFF. The CDR3, as DNA: TGCGCCAGCAGCCAAGACCGGAGAGGCGGGCAGTTCTTC.

The chain combines TRBV19 with TRBJ2-5; 9 nucleotides line up with TRBD2. Germline V gene lookup returns CDR1 LNHDA and CDR2 SQIVND (reference sequence). The CDR3 is 15 amino acids. V trimming: 4 bases; J trimming: 4 bases; junction bases outside the gene matches: 7. The CDR3 region has the DNA TGTGCCAGTAGTACGGAGCGGGGGGTGAGAGAGACCCAGTACTTC. Translating gives CASSTERGVRETQYF.

This chain links TRBV20-1 with TRBJ2-7, with 10 bases aligning to TRBD2. J gave up 9 bases and V 3 bases, and 14 bases lay outside the gene matches. The CDR3 has 15 amino acids. CDR1 and CDR2 (germline): DFQATT, SNEGSKA (reference sequence). The CDR3 sequence: CSASPSASGRSVQYF. In nucleotides, the CDR3 is TGCAGTGCTAGCCCTTCGGCTAGCGGGAGATCTGTGCAGTACTTC.

V is TRBV4-2 and J is TRBJ2-7; tentative D call: TRBD1 (6 bases). The CDR3 spans 16 residues. The V end lost 1 base, the J end lost 0 bases, and 13 bases lay between the germline ends. Per germline, CDR1 LGHNA and CDR2 YNFKEQ. The CDR3 sequence is CASSQAQGLSSYEQYF. CDR3 sequence (DNA): TGTGCCAGCAGCCAAGCACAGGGCCTGAGCTCCTACGAGCAGTACTTC.

The chain joins TRBV7-2 to TRBJ1-1; D call uncertain. CDR3 length: 14 amino acids. V dropped 5 bases and J dropped 7 bases, with 17 bases sitting between them. The germline CDR1 and CDR2 sequences are SGHTA and FQGNSA. The CDR3 sequence: CASSLSRPGSEAFF. The DNA for the CDR3 is TGTGCCAGCAGCCTCTCCCGGCCGGGAAGTGAAGCTTTCTTT.